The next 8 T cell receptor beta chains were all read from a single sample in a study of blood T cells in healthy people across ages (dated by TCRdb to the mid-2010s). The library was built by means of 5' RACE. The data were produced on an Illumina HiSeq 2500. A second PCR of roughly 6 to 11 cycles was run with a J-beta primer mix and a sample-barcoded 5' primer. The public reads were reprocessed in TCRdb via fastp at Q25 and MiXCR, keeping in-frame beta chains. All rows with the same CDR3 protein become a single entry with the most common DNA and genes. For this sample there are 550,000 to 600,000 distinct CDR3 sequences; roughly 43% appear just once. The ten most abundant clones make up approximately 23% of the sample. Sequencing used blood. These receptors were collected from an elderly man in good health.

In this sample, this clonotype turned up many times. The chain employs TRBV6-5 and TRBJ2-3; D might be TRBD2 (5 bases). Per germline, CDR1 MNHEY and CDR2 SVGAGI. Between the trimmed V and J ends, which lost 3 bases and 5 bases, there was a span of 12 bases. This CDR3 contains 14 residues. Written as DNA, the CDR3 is TGTGCCAGCAGTTATTGGTCGGGGAGAGATACGCAGTATTTT. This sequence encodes CASSYWSGRDTQYF.

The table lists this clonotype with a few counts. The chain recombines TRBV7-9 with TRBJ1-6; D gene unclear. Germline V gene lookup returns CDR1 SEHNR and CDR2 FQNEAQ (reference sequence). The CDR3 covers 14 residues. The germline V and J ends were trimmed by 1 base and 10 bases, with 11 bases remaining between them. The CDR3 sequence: CASSLENLGSPLHF. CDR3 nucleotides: TGTGCCAGCAGCTTAGAGAATTTGGGCTCACCCCTCCACTTT.

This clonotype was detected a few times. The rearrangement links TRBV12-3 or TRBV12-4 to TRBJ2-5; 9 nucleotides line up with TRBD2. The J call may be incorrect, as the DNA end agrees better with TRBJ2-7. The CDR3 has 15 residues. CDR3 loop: CASSPSGVRTYEQYF. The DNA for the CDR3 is TGTGCCAGCAGCCCTAGCGGGGTACGGACCTACGAGCAGTACTTC.

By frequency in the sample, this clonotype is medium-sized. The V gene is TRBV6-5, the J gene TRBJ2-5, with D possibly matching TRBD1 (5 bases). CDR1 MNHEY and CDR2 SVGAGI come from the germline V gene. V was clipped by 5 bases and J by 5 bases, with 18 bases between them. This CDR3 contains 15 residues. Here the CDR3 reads CASSPDTDPGETQYF. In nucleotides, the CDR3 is TGTGCCAGCAGTCCAGACACCGATCCAGGGGAGACCCAGTACTTC.

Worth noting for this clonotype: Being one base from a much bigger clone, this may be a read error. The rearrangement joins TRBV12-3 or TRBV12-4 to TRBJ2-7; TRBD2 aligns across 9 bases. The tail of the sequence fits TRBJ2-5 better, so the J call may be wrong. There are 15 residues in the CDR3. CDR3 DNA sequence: TGTGCCAGCAGTTTTCGGGCGGGGGGGAAGAAGACCCAGTACTTC. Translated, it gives CASSFRAGGKKTQYF.

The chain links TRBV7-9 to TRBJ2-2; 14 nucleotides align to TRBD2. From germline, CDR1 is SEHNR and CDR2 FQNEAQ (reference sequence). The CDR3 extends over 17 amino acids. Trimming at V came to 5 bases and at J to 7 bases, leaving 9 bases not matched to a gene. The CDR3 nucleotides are TGTGCCAGCAGCCCGGGGACTAGCGGGAGATCCTACGGGGAGCTGTTTTTT. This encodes CASSPGTSGRSYGELFF.

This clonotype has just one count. CDR3 in DNA: TGTGCCAGCAGTGACGTGGAAGGGACAGCTAACTATGGCTACACCTTC. Protein: CASSDVEGTANYGYTF. This chain connects TRBV2 to TRBJ1-2, with TRBD1 matching 7 bases. The CDR3 extends over 16 amino acids. The V gene's germline CDR1 is SNHLY and CDR2 FYNNEI. After removal of 3 bases from V and 0 bases from J, the junction contained 7 bases not matched to a gene.

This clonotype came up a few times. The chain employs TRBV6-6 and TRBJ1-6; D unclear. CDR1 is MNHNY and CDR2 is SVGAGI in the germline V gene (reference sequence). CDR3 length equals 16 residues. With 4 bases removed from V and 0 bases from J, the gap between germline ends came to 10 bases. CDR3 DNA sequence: TGTGCCAGCAGTTTAGACTGGGGCTCCTATAATTCACCCCTCCACTTT. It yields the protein CASSLDWGSYNSPLHF.